Following are 27 T cell receptor beta chains from one sample sequenced in a study of T cell changes during pregnancy in multiple sclerosis. Here immunoSEQ multiplex PCR was the method, and the copy in TCRdb shows in-frame clones only, minus some. The sample consists of roughly 63,000 clones, 85% to 95% of them appearing once. Material: CD8+ T cells from peripheral blood mononuclear cells, obtained in the second trimester of pregnancy. The receptors were sampled from a female donor with multiple sclerosis, enrolled in a pregnancy study.

This clone was seen just once. V gene TRBV11-2 combines with J gene TRBJ2-7, with D perhaps matching TRBD1 (6 bases). Germline V gene sequence: CDR1 SGHAT, CDR2 FQNNGV. This CDR3 is built from 14 residues. The V end was cut by 3 bases, the J end by 3 bases, with 12 bases between. This chain's CDR3 is CASSLGTGYYEQYF. The CDR3 DNA reads TGTGCCAGCAGCTTGGGAACAGGGTACTACGAGCAGTACTTC.

The chain employs TRBV27 and TRBJ2-7, with a possible D match to TRBD1 (5 bases). The V end lost 8 bases, the J end lost 3 bases, and 20 bases lay between the germline ends. This CDR3 has 15 residues. Germline lookup yields CDR1 MNHEY and CDR2 SMNVEV (reference sequence). The DNA for the CDR3 is TGTGCCAGCGGTCTTACGACAGAGACCATCTACGAGCAGTACTTC. Its protein product is CASGLTTETIYEQYF.

The chain combines TRBV10-2 with TRBJ1-1; a weak D match, TRBD1 (6 bases). V lost 0 bases and J 2 bases, leaving 10 bases between the germline ends. This CDR3 is built from 15 residues. Germline-derived CDR1 and CDR2 are WSHSY and SAAADI. CDR3 in amino acids: CASSESTGRNTEAFF. The CDR3 DNA sequence: TGCGCCAGCAGTGAGTCAACAGGGCGAAACACTGAAGCTTTCTTT.

This clone was recorded only once. The chain combines TRBV4-2 with TRBJ1-2; TRBD1 matches at 7 bases. CDR1 and CDR2 (germline): LGHNA, YNFKEQ. The CDR3 length is 15 residues. V dropped 1 base and J dropped 4; count of bases not matched to a gene: 6. The CDR3 sequence is CASSQVGTEFYGYTF. The CDR3 nucleotides are TGTGCCAGCAGCCAAGTCGGGACAGAATTCTATGGCTACACCTTC.

This rearrangement joins TRBV7-8 to TRBJ2-5, with 7 bases fitting TRBD1. Germline CDR1 is SGHVS and CDR2 is FQNEAQ. The CDR3 extends over 16 amino acids. V shed 1 base, J shed 1 base, and the junction held 6 bases outside the gene matches. The CDR3 coding sequence is TGTGCCAGCAGCTTAGGGGCAGGGGGAACCCAAGAGACCCAGTACTTC. Its translation: CASSLGAGGTQETQYF.

The chain recombines TRBV7-9 with TRBJ2-6, with D possibly being TRBD2 (6 bases). The germline V gene has CDR1 SEHNR and CDR2 FQNEAQ (reference sequence). CDR3 length: 16 residues. Trimming took 7 bases from V and 2 from J, leaving 15 bases between them. Here the CDR3 reads CASTIIPGAGANVLTF. In nucleotides, the CDR3 is TGTGCCAGCACTATCATTCCGGGAGCTGGGGCCAACGTCCTGACTTTC.

The chain combines TRBV5-1 with TRBJ1-1, with 8 bases identical to TRBD1. Germline V CDR1 and CDR2: SGHRS, YFSETQ. CDR3 size: 17 residues. V trimming: 0 bases; J trimming: 1 base; junction bases outside the gene matches: 8. CDR3 sequence reads: CASSLEGRGHTNTEAFF. CDR3 coding DNA: TGCGCCAGCAGCTTGGAGGGCAGGGGGCATACGAACACTGAAGCTTTCTTT.

This chain links TRBV4-1 with TRBJ2-6, with 7 bases identical to TRBD1. Germline trimming cut 5 bases from V and 3 bases from J; bases unmatched to any gene: 7. The CDR3 sequence is 16 residues long. Germline values: CDR1 MGHRA, CDR2 YSYEKL. CDR3 DNA: TGCGCCAGCAGCTCCGGGACAGTTAGTGGGGCCAACGTCCTGACTTTC. Translating it yields CASSSGTVSGANVLTF.

The rearrangement links TRBV11-3 to TRBJ2-2; unclear D gene. V gave up 1 base and J gave up 1 base, with 7 bases separating them. CDR1 and CDR2 (germline): SGHNT, YENEEA. This CDR3 has 15 amino acids. CDR3 residues: CASSLGGQNTGELFF. The CDR3 DNA reads as TGTGCCAGCAGCTTAGGTGGGCAGAACACCGGGGAGCTGTTTTTT.

J is TRBJ2-7 and V is TRBV21-1; the tabulated D call, TRBD1, remains unverified against the DNA. TRBV21-1 is given as a pseudogene. This CDR3 spans 12 amino acids. This chain's CDR3 is CASSKDGHEQYF. CDR3 DNA sequence: TGTGCCAGCAGCAAAGATGGCCACGAGCAGTACTTC.

The V gene is TRBV4-3, the J gene TRBJ1-1; D is perhaps TRBD1 (5 bases). The CDR3 totals 19 residues. Germline V CDR1 and CDR2: LGHNA, YSLEER. V gave up 0 bases and J gave up 1 base, with 21 bases separating them. The CDR3 loop reads CASSQEGSVRGWRNTEAFF. The CDR3 DNA sequence: TGCGCCAGCAGCCAAGAGGGAAGTGTGCGGGGGTGGAGGAACACTGAAGCTTTCTTT.

The rearrangement joins TRBV19 to TRBJ2-7, with TRBD2 matching over 10 bases. This CDR3 is 14 amino acids long. The trim removed 5 bases at V and 2 bases at J, leaving 3 bases unmatched. Germline V gives CDR1 LNHDA, CDR2 SQIVND (reference sequence). The CDR3 DNA reads as TGTGCCAGTAGTCTAGGACTAGCGGCCTACGAGCAGTACTTC. Translated: CASSLGLAAYEQYF.

This chain joins TRBV10-2 and TRBJ1-1, with 7 bases lining up with TRBD1. Per germline, CDR1 WSHSY and CDR2 SAAADI. With 2 bases clipped from V and 4 bases from J, the junction kept 19 bases outside the gene matches. The CDR3 consists of 19 residues. CDR3 nucleotides: TGCGCCAGCAGTGAGCCCGGAGGGGTGGAGGGGGCGCTGGGCACTGAAGCTTTCTTT. Amino acid sequence: CASSEPGGVEGALGTEAFF.

The V gene is TRBV13, the J gene TRBJ1-4; the D is unclear. Germline V gene data show CDR1 as PRHDT and CDR2 as FYEKMQ (reference sequence). The CDR3 consists of 14 residues. V was clipped by 5 bases and J by 10 bases, with 17 bases between them. CDR3 amino acids: CASSPGVTAGKLFF. CDR3 coding DNA: TGTGCCAGCAGCCCGGGAGTGACGGCGGGAAAACTGTTTTTT.

The chain has TRBV28 and TRBJ1-2; 10 nucleotides agree with TRBD1. The CDR3 loop spans 14 amino acids. The V gene end was trimmed by 5 bases and the J gene end by 5 bases; junction bases not matched to a gene: 5. Germline assignment: CDR1 MDHEN and CDR2 SYDVKM. DNA of the CDR3: TGTGCCAGCAGTGCGGGGACAGGGGCATATGGCTACACCTTC. Protein product: CASSAGTGAYGYTF.

V gene TRBV11-2 combines with J gene TRBJ2-1; 8 nucleotides line up with TRBD2. The CDR3 covers 18 residues. V shed 1 base, J shed 0 bases, and the junction held 8 bases outside the gene matches. CDR1 and CDR2 from the germline V gene are SGHAT and FQNNGV. CDR3 in amino acids: CASSLVSSGSYSYNEQFF. The CDR3 region has the DNA TGTGCCAGCAGCTTAGTGTCTAGCGGGTCCTACTCCTACAATGAGCAGTTCTTC.

The V and J genes are TRBV27 and TRBJ1-5; D may be TRBD1 (6 bases). With 5 bases removed from V and 0 bases from J, the gap between germline ends came to 26 bases. The V gene's germline CDR1 is MNHEY and CDR2 SMNVEV (reference sequence). The CDR3 is 20 residues long. CDR3 sequence: CASSPPCEGKRGYSNQPQHF. CDR3 in DNA: TGTGCCAGCAGTCCCCCCTGTGAGGGTAAGAGGGGGTATAGCAATCAGCCCCAGCATTTT.

The genes are TRBV27 and TRBJ2-1; the D gene is possibly TRBD1 (6 bases). The V gene lost 3 bases and the J gene lost 9 bases, with 18 bases spanning the gap. CDR1 MNHEY and CDR2 SMNVEV come from the germline V gene (reference sequence). The length of the CDR3 is 15 residues. The CDR3 region has the DNA TGTGCCAGCAGTTTTCCACCGACAGGCGTCGGTGAGCAGTTCTTC. Amino acids: CASSFPPTGVGEQFF.

This chain joins TRBV9 and TRBJ2-3; D might be TRBD1 (6 bases). The V gene's germline CDR1 is SGDLS and CDR2 YYNGEE. Trimming shortened V by 3 bases and J by 2 bases, and 16 bases separated the two germline ends. CDR3 length: 16 residues. CDR3 in amino acids: CASSEGELGLTDTQYF. In DNA, the CDR3 is TGTGCCAGCAGCGAGGGGGAACTAGGGCTCACAGATACGCAGTATTTT.

The chain uses TRBV6-5 and TRBJ2-7, with TRBD1 matching 7 bases. The CDR3 length is 16 residues. Germline V gives CDR1 MNHEY, CDR2 SVGAGI. Losses at the gene ends were 0 bases for V and 5 bases for J; bases not matched to a gene: 10. In DNA form, the CDR3 reads TGTGCCAGCAGTTACTCCCCGCACAGGGGTGCCCACGAGCAGTACTTC. Its protein product is CASSYSPHRGAHEQYF.

This chain uses TRBV5-4 with TRBJ2-7; D perhaps matches TRBD2 (5 bases). This CDR3 region has 14 residues. From germline, CDR1 is SGHNT and CDR2 YYREEE (reference sequence). Trimming cost V 7 bases and J 0 bases, with 14 bases left between them. CDR3 region: CASRSGEGSYEQYF. CDR3 coding DNA: TGTGCCAGCCGCTCGGGCGAGGGCTCCTACGAGCAGTACTTC.

The rearrangement joins TRBV4-3 to TRBJ1-5; D gene unclear. The CDR3 sequence is 17 residues long. Germline CDR1 LGHNA, CDR2 YSLEER. Trimming pared 0 bases from V and 1 base from J, leaving 13 bases between. The CDR3 spells CASSQDVRGSSNQPQHF. The CDR3 DNA is TGCGCCAGCAGCCAAGACGTCCGGGGTTCAAGCAATCAGCCCCAGCATTTT.

The chain couples TRBV13 to TRBJ2-7; TRBD2 matches at 10 bases. CDR1 PRHDT and CDR2 FYEKMQ come from the germline V gene (reference sequence). The CDR3 has 17 amino acids. Unmatched junction bases numbered 6, after V lost 1 base and J lost 0 bases. As DNA, the CDR3 is TGTGCCAGCAGCTTAGCTAGCGGGGGAAAAAACTCCTACGAGCAGTACTTC. It codes for CASSLASGGKNSYEQYF.

This clone has a single count. J is TRBJ1-3 and V is TRBV6-1; D unresolved. The CDR3 is 15 residues long. CDR1 is MNHNS and CDR2 is SASEGT in the germline V gene. With 3 bases removed from V and 0 bases from J, the gap between germline ends came to 9 bases. The CDR3 is CASSEGRHSGNTIYF. The CDR3 region has the DNA TGTGCCAGCAGTGAGGGCCGCCACTCTGGAAACACCATATATTTT.

V and J are TRBV6-1 and TRBJ2-5, with 11 bases that match TRBD1. This CDR3 is built from 16 residues. Germline trimming cut 3 bases from V and 4 bases from J; bases unmatched to any gene: 7. CDR1 and CDR2 (germline): MNHNS, SASEGT. The CDR3 nucleotides read TGTGCCAGCAGTGAGGACCTGGACAGGGGGCCAGAGACCCAGTACTTC. This codes for CASSEDLDRGPETQYF.

The V and J genes are TRBV7-6 and TRBJ2-5, with D hard to call. Deletions cut 2 bases from V and 1 base from J, with 2 bases between. Germline CDR1 is SGHVS and CDR2 is FNYEAQ. This CDR3 spans 12 amino acids. The CDR3 nucleotides read TGTGCCAGCAGCTTACTCCAAGAGACCCAGTACTTC. Translating it yields CASSLLQETQYF. Complete variable domain (other parts from reference TRBV7-6 and TRBJ2-5): GAGVSQSPRYKVTKRGQDVALRCDPISGHVSLYWYRQALGQGPEFLTYFNYEAQQDKSGLPNDRFSAERPEGSISTLTIQRTEQRDSAMYRCASSLLQETQYFGPGTRLLVL.

The rearrangement links TRBV9 to TRBJ1-2; possible D gene TRBD1, 5 bases. Looked up from germline, CDR1 is SGDLS and CDR2 is YYNGEE. The CDR3 extends over 16 amino acids. V lost 4 bases and J 4 bases, leaving 20 bases between the germline ends. This chain's CDR3 is CASSHGVGGNLYGYTF. The CDR3 region has the DNA TGTGCCAGCAGCCACGGGGTGGGGGGAAATCTCTATGGCTACACCTTC.